A selection of T cell receptor beta chains follows, all from one sample in a study of cytomegalovirus exposure and HLA in healthy donors. The assay was immunoSEQ multiplex PCR, and TCRdb's table has in-frame clones only and misses some. Of 95,000 to 120,000 clones in the sample, 70% to 80% were seen once. Sequenced sample: PBMCs. Every receptor here comes from a woman in her forties in good health and CMV-seropositive. The CDR3 runs from the conserved cysteine through the conserved F or W. A D gene is named only where the DNA matches it firmly. Size values are once, few and many counts, or a class for expanded clones, and some rows have none.

>TRBD1|14|TRBJ1-5|TRBV12-5|NA
CASGLGQGGSPQHF
TGTGCTAGTGGTTTGGGACAGGGCGGGTCGCCCCAGCATTTT
>TRBD1|15|TRBJ2-5|TRBV13|NA
CASSFGQGGKETQYF
TGTGCCAGCAGCTTCGGACAGGGAGGTAAAGAGACCCAGTACTTC
>NA|15|TRBJ1-1|TRBV9|NA
CASSISTGGNTEAFF
TGTGCCAGCAGCATATCCACCGGCGGGAACACTGAAGCTTTCTTT
>NA|13|TRBJ2-5|TRBV10-3|NA
CAIRARLQETQYF
TGTGCCATCAGAGCGCGATTACAAGAGACCCAGTACTTC
>TRBD1|18|TRBJ2-1|TRBV10-1|few
CASSEASYRTGLGNEQFF
TGCGCCAGCAGTGAGGCAAGCTATCGGACAGGCCTCGGGAATGAGCAGTTCTTC
>NA|13|TRBJ2-1|TRBV12-5|NA
CASGLHSNNEQFF
TGTGCTAGTGGTTTGCACAGCAACAATGAGCAGTTCTTC
>TRBD1|15|TRBJ1-4|TRBV27|NA
CASSSLGTGEEKLFF
TGTGCCAGCAGTTCACTTGGGACAGGGGAGGAAAAACTGTTTTTT
>NA|14|TRBJ1-1|TRBV4-1|NA
CASRGGDRNTEAFF
TGCGCCAGCAGGGGGGGAGACAGGAACACTGAAGCTTTCTTT
>NA|13|TRBJ1-2|TRBV5-6|NA
CASSLRVYYGYTF
TGTGCCAGCAGCTTGCGGGTTTACTATGGCTACACCTTC
>TRBD1|15|TRBJ1-4|TRBV6-1|few
CASNSGQGLNEKLFF
TGTGCCAGCAACTCCGGACAGGGCCTTAATGAAAAACTGTTTTTT
>TRBD1|15|TRBJ1-3|TRBV6-1|NA
CASSLNRGSGNTIYF
TGTGCCAGCAGCCTCAACAGGGGCTCTGGAAACACCATATATTTT
>NA|12|TRBJ1-1|TRBV30|NA
CAWSAGFTEAFF
TGTGCCTGGAGTGCGGGGTTTACTGAAGCTTTCTTT
>NA|13|TRBJ1-2|TRBV27|NA
CASSYGRNYGYTF
TGTGCCAGCAGTTACGGGAGAAACTATGGCTACACCTTC
>TRBD1|14|TRBJ1-6|TRBV6-5|NA
CASSYWDRGVPLHF
TGTGCCAGCAGTTACTGGGACAGGGGCGTCCCCCTCCACTTT
>NA|14|TRBJ2-7|TRBV28|NA
CASTTRLLPYEQYF
TGTGCCAGCACTACGAGACTACTACCTTACGAGCAGTACTTC
>TRBD2|19|TRBJ2-1|TRBV7-2|NA
CASSLYPASSGGTNNEQFF
TGTGCCAGCAGCTTATACCCCGCCTCCAGCGGGGGGACTAACAATGAGCAGTTCTTC
>TRBD1|16|TRBJ1-2|TRBV5-1|once
CASSSGTDLQNYGYTF
TGCGCCAGCAGCTCCGGGACAGACTTACAAAACTATGGCTACACCTTC
>TRBD2|15|TRBJ2-1|TRBV4-1|NA
CASSQDLGGSHEQFF
TGCGCCAGCAGCCAAGATCTGGGGGGGAGCCATGAGCAGTTCTTC
>TRBD2|15|TRBJ2-3|TRBV10-1|NA
CASRKGLARASTQYF
TGCGCCAGCAGGAAGGGACTAGCAAGAGCAAGTACGCAGTATTTT
>NA|14|TRBJ2-2|TRBV19|NA
CASKTGRDTGELFF
TGTGCCAGTAAAACCGGCCGGGACACCGGGGAGCTGTTTTTT
>NA|12|TRBJ1-6|TRBV30|NA
CAWSTDNSPLHF
TGTGCCTGGAGTACAGATAATTCACCCCTCCACTTT
>NA|14|TRBJ2-5|TRBV30|few
CAWSGSAVTETQYF
TGTGCCTGGAGTGGTTCAGCGGTAACGGAGACCCAGTACTTC
>TRBD1|12|TRBJ1-2|TRBV6-5|NA
CASSTGVYGYTF
TGTGCCAGCAGTACAGGGGTCTATGGCTACACCTTC
>NA|13|TRBJ2-7|TRBV29-1|NA
CSVEATGSYEQYF
TGCAGCGTTGAGGCGACAGGTTCCTACGAGCAGTACTTC
>TRBD1|14|TRBJ1-4|TRBV14|NA
CASSPGTGGEKLFF
TGTGCCAGCAGCCCCGGGACAGGGGGTGAAAAACTGTTTTTT
>TRBD2|20|TRBJ2-1|TRBV11-3|NA
CASSLEVTSGSPLSYNEQFF
TGTGCCAGCAGCTTAGAAGTGACTAGCGGGAGCCCCCTCTCCTACAATGAGCAGTTCTTC
>NA|17|TRBJ1-5|TRBV10-3|NA
CAISESNGGAGNQPQHF
TGTGCCATCAGTGAGTCGAACGGGGGGGCAGGCAATCAGCCCCAGCATTTT
>NA|15|TRBJ1-1|TRBV7-2|once
CASSLFRPMNTEAFF
TGTGCCAGCAGCTTGTTCAGGCCTATGAACACTGAAGCTTTCTTT
>NA|14|TRBJ1-6|TRBV7-9|NA
CASLQRLPNSPLHF
TGTGCCAGCTTGCAGCGACTACCTAATTCACCCCTCCACTTT
>TRBD1|13|TRBJ2-7|TRBV27|NA
CASSLSGQGRQYF
TGTGCCAGCAGTTTATCCGGACAGGGAAGACAGTACTTC
>TRBD2|19|TRBJ2-1|TRBV11-3|NA
CASSVSGTSGGSSYNEQFF
TGTGCCAGCAGCGTTAGCGGGACTAGCGGGGGGAGCTCCTACAATGAGCAGTTCTTC
>NA|13|TRBJ2-7|TRBV5-6|NA
CASRLDGSYEQYF
TGTGCCAGCCGTCTAGACGGCTCCTACGAGCAGTACTTC
>TRBD1|15|TRBJ1-4|TRBV4-1|NA
CASSRSGTGDEKLFF
TGCGCCAGCAGCCGCAGTGGGACAGGGGATGAAAAACTGTTTTTT
>TRBD2|17|TRBJ2-2|TRBV9|NA
CASSVDAGGRFIGELFF
TGTGCCAGCAGCGTAGACGCGGGAGGAAGGTTCATCGGGGAGCTGTTTTTT
>NA|16|TRBJ1-4|TRBV15|NA
CATSRVYRQTDEKLFF
TGTGCCACCAGCAGAGTGTATCGACAGACTGACGAAAAACTGTTTTTT
>NA|12|TRBJ1-1|TRBV29-1|few
CSVVGEGAEAFF
TGCAGCGTTGTAGGGGAGGGGGCTGAAGCTTTCTTT
>TRBD1|11|TRBJ1-2|TRBV20-1|once
CSGGQGNGYTF
TGCAGTGGCGGACAGGGAAATGGCTACACCTTC
>NA|14|TRBJ1-3|TRBV18|NA
CASSPSAAGNTIYF
TGTGCCAGCTCACCCTCGGCGGCTGGAAACACCATATATTTT
>NA|16|TRBJ2-2|TRBV11-3|few
CASSRAGQLNTGELFF
TGTGCCAGCAGCCGCGCGGGACAGCTGAACACCGGGGAGCTGTTTTTT
>TRBD1|15|TRBJ2-7|TRBV5-1|NA
CASSLDGTGIYEQYF
TGCGCCAGCAGCTTGGATGGGACAGGGATCTACGAGCAGTACTTC
>TRBD2|16|TRBJ2-3|TRBV13|NA
CTSSSSGLASTDTQYF
TGTACCAGCAGCTCCTCGGGACTAGCGAGCACAGATACGCAGTATTTT
>NA|16|TRBJ1-3|TRBV27|NA
CASSLGRIGKGNTIYF
TGTGCCAGCAGTTTGGGGAGGATAGGGAAGGGAAACACCATATATTTT
>NA|13|TRBJ2-3|TRBV11-3|NA
CASRNRVTDTQYF
TGTGCCAGCAGGAACAGGGTCACAGATACGCAGTATTTT
>TRBD1|14|TRBJ1-1|TRBV7-9|NA
CASAKGAGNTEAFF
TGTGCCAGCGCGAAGGGGGCTGGGAACACTGAAGCTTTCTTT
>TRBD1|17|TRBJ2-5|TRBV13|NA
CASSFFQGDRNQETQYF
TGTGCCAGCAGCTTCTTTCAGGGGGACAGAAACCAAGAGACCCAGTACTTC